This record concerns one T cell receptor (beta chain) sequence. What it recognizes is unknown. This sample stems from a study of CD8+CD57+ T cells in acquired aplastic anemia. General observations from the study: Shared by patients and controls, 25 to 30 CD8+ CDR3s were abundant in patients.

For CDR3 and TCR beta VDJ profiling, genomic DNA was the template used. MiXCR was run by TCRdb on the reads, yielding one entry per CDR3 protein. The table shows roughly 150,000 distinct CDR3 sequences, with around 47% occurring only once. Germline V gives CDR1 MDHEN, CDR2 SYDVKM. V was shortened by 3 bases and J by 2 bases, with 7 bases between the two germline ends. The CDR3 runs to 13 residues. The sequenced patients had an expansion of CD8+CD57+ cells seen by flow cytometry. Sequenced material: sorted CD4+, CD8+, or CD8+CD57+ T cells (not recorded which) from PBMCs. The chain couples TRBV28 to TRBJ1-1; no definite D call. This clonotype originated in a human donor with aplastic anemia. CDR3 loop: CASSFRVNTEAFF. The CDR3 DNA reads as TGTGCCAGCAGTTTTAGGGTCAACACTGAAGCTTTCTTT.